This TCR beta chain was recorded in a study of blood T cell repertoires in COVID-19. The CDR3 loop spans 12 amino acids. The germline V gene encodes CDR1 MNHNS and CDR2 SASEGT. V was cut by 2 bases and J by 8 bases, with 8 bases left in between. Original processing notes: Counts of nucleated cells, estimated from reference gene primer amplification, were obtained. Some clones are missing from TCRdb's copy, which holds only in-frame ones; the method was immunoSEQ multiplex PCR. V and J calls and clone size follow that table, whereas D and trimming were derived from the DNA. Of about 240,000 clones in the sample, 65% to 85% were seen once.

The V call is TRBV6-1, the J call TRBJ2-3; D ambiguous. The clonotype comes from a human donor in a cohort sampled during active COVID-19. Sequences were obtained from peripheral blood. The CDR3 sequence is CASSEPLGTQYF. The CDR3 nucleotides read TGTGCCAGCAGTGAACCCCTAGGTACGCAGTATTTT.